These T cell receptor beta chains were read from a single sample in a study of post-analysis software for immune sequencing data. One entry per CDR3 protein results from TCRdb running MiXCR on the PCR reads. The data show roughly 800,000 distinct CDR3 sequences, less than 35% seen once. The sequenced sample was blood. The source is a girl between 5 and 17 years old with multiple sclerosis. CDR3s leave out the opening cysteine and the closing phenylalanine or tryptophan. The listing skips clone size in some rows; elsewhere it reads once, few, many or a size class.

cdr3_aa	clone_size	v_call
ASSLVRGMSYEQY	few	TRBV7-2
ASSPSLSAKNIQY	.	TRBV18
ASSKTGGPGEQY	.	TRBV7-9
ASSSRGGLDGYT	few	TRBV7-2
ASNEPTGGISEQY	.	TRBV6-2/TRBV6-3
AISALGRPNEQY	few	TRBV10-3
ASTLTVTGYGEQY	.	TRBV7-2
SAPVGGSNYGYT	many	TRBV29-1
ASLLLDRGTGEQF	few	TRBV18
ASSVRSLHEQY	many	TRBV6-1
ATSRFGGTGTNVLT	.	TRBV15
ASSVAFPSYEQY	.	TRBV9
ASSQESLAGGSRHEQF	.	TRBV4-2
SVEVGGVAKNIQY	.	TRBV29-1
ASGHSGGAYNEQF	.	TRBV27
SVDLAGSYEQY	few	TRBV29-1
ASNLDRANQPQH	few	TRBV10-2
ATSDIAGGSQDTQY	few	TRBV24-1
ASSLRGGLDEPQH	.	TRBV12-3/TRBV12-4
AISRDSPNEKLF	.	TRBV10-3
ASSDLKTGNYGYT	.	TRBV3-1
SVEEAGGSYGYT	.	TRBV29-1
ASSLFGGGEAGANVLT	.	TRBV7-8
AISVNLETQY	.	TRBV10-3
SVEVTEAF	many	TRBV29-1
ASSGTGTMNTEAF	.	TRBV6-1
ATMGSTGRTRPQH	.	TRBV6-2/TRBV6-3
ATSESGPGVTQY	.	TRBV24-1
ASRPGVRGRAHEQF	few	TRBV7-2
SASPVQSGLYEQY	.	TRBV20-1
ASSLGLGDAEAF	few	TRBV7-9
SVAALGQLGLNTEAF	few	TRBV29-1
SASERQYYGYT	few	TRBV20-1
ASSHLGGRQPQH	few	TRBV3-1
SAPRDGGRGSGYT	few	TRBV20-1
ASSGGVTGSNQPQH	few	TRBV2
SARAGVGDTQY	few	TRBV20-1